The present entry profiles one T cell receptor (beta chain) with its context. The sample is drawn from a study of control samples from healthy donors and cancer patients. Using immunoSEQ multiplex PCR, the repertoire was profiled, and TCRdb retains in-frame clones only, with some absent. The sample consists of 250,000 to 300,000 clones, roughly 82% of them appearing once. Sequencing was performed on PBMCs. The receptor was isolated from a woman aged 55-70 years with lung cancer.

The CDR3 nucleotides read TGTGCCTGCACCGGGACAGGGGAGAGATACGAGCAGTACTTC. Its protein product is CACTGTGERYEQYF. V usage is TRBV6-6 and J usage is TRBJ2-7, with 10 nucleotides matching TRBD1. This CDR3 has 14 amino acids. Trimming took 11 bases from V and 4 from J; bases not matched to a gene: 11. Per the germline V gene, CDR1 is MNHNY and CDR2 is SVGAGI (reference sequence).